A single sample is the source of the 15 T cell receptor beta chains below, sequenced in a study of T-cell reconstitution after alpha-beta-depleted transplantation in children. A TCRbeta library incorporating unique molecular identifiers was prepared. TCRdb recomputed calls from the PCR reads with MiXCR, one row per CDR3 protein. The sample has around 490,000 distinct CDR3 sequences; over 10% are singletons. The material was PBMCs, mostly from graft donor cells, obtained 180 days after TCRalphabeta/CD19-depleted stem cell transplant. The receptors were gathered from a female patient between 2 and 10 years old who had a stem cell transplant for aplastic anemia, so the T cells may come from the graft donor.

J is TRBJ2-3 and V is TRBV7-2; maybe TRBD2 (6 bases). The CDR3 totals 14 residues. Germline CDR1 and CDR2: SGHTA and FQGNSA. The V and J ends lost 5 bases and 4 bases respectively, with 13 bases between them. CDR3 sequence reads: CASSRTTGPDTQYF. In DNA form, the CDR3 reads TGTGCCAGCAGCCGGACTACGGGCCCAGATACGCAGTATTTT.

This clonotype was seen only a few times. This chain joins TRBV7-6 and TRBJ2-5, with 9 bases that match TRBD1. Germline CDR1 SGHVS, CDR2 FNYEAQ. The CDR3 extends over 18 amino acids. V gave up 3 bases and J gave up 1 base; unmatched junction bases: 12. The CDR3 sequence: CASSFPSGQGKLQETQYF. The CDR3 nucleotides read TGTGCCAGCAGCTTCCCCTCAGGACAGGGGAAGCTCCAAGAGACCCAGTACTTC.

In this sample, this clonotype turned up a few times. CDR3 in amino acids: CSAGIRRVPPDTQYF. CDR3 nucleotide sequence: TGCAGTGCGGGGATACGCCGGGTTCCGCCGGATACGCAGTATTTT. This chain connects TRBV20-1 to TRBJ2-3, with D hard to call. Germline CDR1 is DFQATT and CDR2 is SNEGSKA (reference sequence). The CDR3 is made up of 15 amino acids. The V end was cut by 6 bases, the J end by 6 bases, with 22 bases between.

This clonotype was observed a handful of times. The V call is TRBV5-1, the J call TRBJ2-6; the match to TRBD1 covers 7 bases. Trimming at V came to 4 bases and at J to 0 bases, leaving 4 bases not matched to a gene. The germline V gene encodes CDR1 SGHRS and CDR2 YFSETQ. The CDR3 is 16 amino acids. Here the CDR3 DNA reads TGCGCCAGCAGCACCCGACAGGGCTCTGGGGCCAACGTCCTGACTTTC. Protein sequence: CASSTRQGSGANVLTF.

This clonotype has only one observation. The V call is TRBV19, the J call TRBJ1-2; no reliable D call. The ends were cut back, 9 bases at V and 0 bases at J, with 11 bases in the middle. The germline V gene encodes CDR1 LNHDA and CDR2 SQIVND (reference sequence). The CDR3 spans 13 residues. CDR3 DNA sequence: TGTGCCAGCCTCCGGGGAGCTAACTATGGCTACACCTTC. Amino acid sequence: CASLRGANYGYTF.

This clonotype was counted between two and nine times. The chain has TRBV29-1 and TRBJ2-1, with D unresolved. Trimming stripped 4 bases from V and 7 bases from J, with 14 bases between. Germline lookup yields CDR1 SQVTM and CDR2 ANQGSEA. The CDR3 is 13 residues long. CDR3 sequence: CSVVRPQANEQFF. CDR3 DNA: TGCAGCGTTGTGCGGCCCCAGGCGAATGAGCAGTTCTTC.

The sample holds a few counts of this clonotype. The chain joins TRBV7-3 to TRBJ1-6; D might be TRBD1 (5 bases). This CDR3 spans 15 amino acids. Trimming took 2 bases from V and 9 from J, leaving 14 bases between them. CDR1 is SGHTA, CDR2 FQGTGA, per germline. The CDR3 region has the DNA TGTGCCAGCAGCTTACGGGCCGCCCAGGGTTCACCCCTCCACTTT. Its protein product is CASSLRAAQGSPLHF.

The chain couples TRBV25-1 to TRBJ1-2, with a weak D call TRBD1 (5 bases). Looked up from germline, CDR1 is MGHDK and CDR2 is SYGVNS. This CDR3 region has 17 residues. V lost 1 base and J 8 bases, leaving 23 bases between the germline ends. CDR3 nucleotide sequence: TGTGCCAGCAGTGAATGGGGGAGAAGGGGCGGAGCCCAGGGCTACACCTTC. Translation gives CASSEWGRRGGAQGYTF.

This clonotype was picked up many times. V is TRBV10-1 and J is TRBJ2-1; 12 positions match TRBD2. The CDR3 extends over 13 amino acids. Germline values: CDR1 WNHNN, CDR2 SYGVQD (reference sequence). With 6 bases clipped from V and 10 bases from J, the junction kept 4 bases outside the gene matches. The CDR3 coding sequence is TGCGCCAGCAGCTCTAGCGGGAGGGGAGAGCAGTTCTTC. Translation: CASSSSGRGEQFF.

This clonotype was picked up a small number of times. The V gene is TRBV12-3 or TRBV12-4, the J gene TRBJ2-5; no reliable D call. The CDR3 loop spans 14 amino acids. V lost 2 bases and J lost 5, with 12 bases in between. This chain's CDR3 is CASSLRHPSETQYF. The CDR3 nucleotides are TGTGCCAGCAGTTTACGGCATCCGAGCGAGACCCAGTACTTC.

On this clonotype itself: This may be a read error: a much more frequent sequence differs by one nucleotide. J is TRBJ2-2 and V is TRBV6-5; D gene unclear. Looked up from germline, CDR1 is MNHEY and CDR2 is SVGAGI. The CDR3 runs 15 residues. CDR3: CASSYSPVSTAELFF. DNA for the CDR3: TGTGCCAGCAGTTACTCGCCTGTGTCCACCGCGGAGCTGTTTTTT.

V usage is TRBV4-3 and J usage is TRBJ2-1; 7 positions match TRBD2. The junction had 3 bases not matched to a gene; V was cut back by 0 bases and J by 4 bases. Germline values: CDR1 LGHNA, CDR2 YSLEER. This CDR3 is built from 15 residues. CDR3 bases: TGCGCCAGCAGCCAAGATGGGACTATTTACAATGAGCAGTTCTTC. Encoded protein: CASSQDGTIYNEQFF.

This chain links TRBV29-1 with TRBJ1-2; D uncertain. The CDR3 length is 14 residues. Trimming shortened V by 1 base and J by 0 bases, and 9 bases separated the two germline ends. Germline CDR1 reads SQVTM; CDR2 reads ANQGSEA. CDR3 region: CSVEGVGPNYGYTF. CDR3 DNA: TGCAGCGTTGAAGGGGTGGGCCCTAACTATGGCTACACCTTC.

The DNA for the CDR3 is TGTGCCAGCAGGTTTAGGAAGGCAGATACGCAGTATTTT. Translating gives CASRFRKADTQYF. V is TRBV2 and J is TRBJ2-3, with unresolved D. This CDR3 contains 13 residues. In germline, CDR1 is SNHLY, CDR2 FYNNEI. The ends were cut back, 6 bases at V and 4 bases at J, with 11 bases in the middle.

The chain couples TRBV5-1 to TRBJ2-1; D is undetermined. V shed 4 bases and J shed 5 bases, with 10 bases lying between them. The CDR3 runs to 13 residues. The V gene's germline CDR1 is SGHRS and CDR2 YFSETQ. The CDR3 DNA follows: TGCGCCAGCAGCCCGGCTGGGCACAATGAGCAGTTCTTC. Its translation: CASSPAGHNEQFF.